Below, one TCR beta chain is given with its context. Using immunoSEQ multiplex PCR, the repertoire was profiled, and TCRdb retains in-frame clones only, with some absent. The sample yields fewer than 200,000 clones, approximately 86% seen once. The sample comes from a study of blood T cell repertoires in COVID-19. Across the whole study: PBMCs, B-cell-depleted T cells, or T cells were the source of the cDNA or gDNA that made up the material.

Trimming cost V 7 bases and J 5 bases; bases outside gene matches: 14. Germline V gives CDR1 SGHRS, CDR2 YFSETQ. CDR3 length: 15 amino acids. The origin of this receptor is a woman in her fifties or sixties with acute or convalescent COVID-19. The chain combines TRBV5-1 with TRBJ2-5; 7 bases align to TRBD2. Material for sequencing was peripheral blood. The CDR3 spells CASAISAGDAETQYF. In DNA form, the CDR3 reads TGCGCCAGCGCCATTTCTGCGGGAGACGCGGAGACCCAGTACTTC.